These 18 T cell receptor beta chains came from one sample sequenced in a study of blood T cell repertoires in COVID-19. Only in-frame clones appear in the TCRdb table, and some are missing; sequencing was by immunoSEQ multiplex PCR. The data contain roughly 260,000 clones, 82% of them seen just once; the ten biggest clones take up around 4.7%. Specimen: peripheral blood. Receptors originate from a woman in her 70s with acute or convalescent COVID-19.

The CDR3 DNA sequence: TGTGCCAGCAGCTTGTTCACTCAGGGATCGGACGGCTACACCTTC. Protein sequence: CASSLFTQGSDGYTF. The V and J genes are TRBV5-4 and TRBJ1-2, with D possibly TRBD1 on 5 matching bases. The CDR3 contains 15 residues. The V and J ends lost 1 base and 8 bases respectively, with 18 bases between them. From germline, CDR1 is SGHNT and CDR2 YYREEE (reference sequence).

The rearrangement joins TRBV21-1 to TRBJ2-1; no check of the table's D call, TRBD2, against the DNA was made. TRBV21-1 is assigned pseudogene status. This CDR3 has 10 residues. The CDR3 DNA sequence: TGTGCCCCTCGTTCGGGAACGGGGTTCTTC. Its translation: CAPRSGTGFF.

V gene TRBV9 combines with J gene TRBJ1-1, with 7 bases lining up with TRBD1. From germline, CDR1 is SGDLS and CDR2 YYNGEE. The CDR3 runs 14 residues. V lost 4 bases, J lost 1 base, and 4 bases stayed unmatched. CDR3 region: CASSPGQRNTEAFF. CDR3 DNA: TGTGCCAGCAGCCCGGGACAGAGGAACACTGAAGCTTTCTTT.

The chain couples TRBV5-1 to TRBJ2-1; 7 bases fit TRBD1. CDR1 and CDR2 (germline): SGHRS, YFSETQ. The trim removed 3 bases at V and 6 bases at J, leaving 6 bases unmatched. This CDR3 has 14 residues. The CDR3 coding sequence is TGCGCCAGCAGCTCCGGGACAGACCTCAATGAGCAGTTCTTC. As protein: CASSSGTDLNEQFF.

The CDR3 reads CASSLDRAGYTF. As DNA, the CDR3 is TGTGCCAGCAGTTTAGACAGGGCTGGCTACACCTTC. This chain links TRBV6-5 with TRBJ1-2, with TRBD1 matching 7 bases. Germline loops: CDR1 MNHEY, CDR2 SVGAGI. Trimming removed 4 bases from V and 7 bases from J; junction bases left unmatched: 3. This CDR3 spans 12 amino acids.

This sequence joins TRBV7-6 and TRBJ1-6; 10 positions match TRBD1. From germline, CDR1 is SGHVS and CDR2 FNYEAQ. The CDR3 is 18 amino acids. Unmatched junction bases numbered 9, after V lost 0 bases and J lost 7 bases. CDR3 bases: TGTGCCAGCAGCTTAGCGGAGGACAGGGGGGGATTGAATTCACCCCTCCACTTT. Translated, it gives CASSLAEDRGGLNSPLHF.

This rearrangement joins TRBV4-1 to TRBJ1-6; 7 bases match TRBD1. The CDR3 loop spans 15 amino acids. Germline-derived CDR1 and CDR2 are MGHRA and YSYEKL. V lost 8 bases, J lost 5 bases, and 9 bases stayed unmatched. The CDR3 reads CASSKGGLDNSPLHF. CDR3 DNA: TGCGCCAGCTCCAAAGGGGGCCTGGATAATTCACCCCTCCACTTT.

This chain links TRBV28 with TRBJ2-7; TRBD1 is a possible D gene (6 bases). V lost 3 bases and J lost 0, with 12 bases in between. The CDR3 totals 15 residues. CDR1 and CDR2 from the germline V gene are MDHEN and SYDVKM. CDR3 in DNA: TGTGCCAGCAGTTTCATTGACAGGCACTCCTACGAGCAGTACTTC. Translating gives CASSFIDRHSYEQYF.

This clone was observed a handful of times. V usage is TRBV12-3 or TRBV12-4 and J usage is TRBJ1-4; D unresolved. V gave up 4 bases and J gave up 8 bases, with 8 bases separating them. This CDR3 region has 12 residues. CDR3 nucleotide sequence: TGTGCCAGCAGTTATTTCTTAGAAAAACTGTTTTTT. This codes for CASSYFLEKLFF.

This clone appeared once. V usage is TRBV5-1 and J usage is TRBJ1-4; TRBD1 aligns across 7 bases. V dropped 1 base and J dropped 7; count of bases not matched to a gene: 7. From germline, CDR1 is SGHRS and CDR2 YFSETQ. The CDR3 is 15 amino acids. For the CDR3, the DNA is TGCGCCAGCAGCTTGAACTCGGCAGGGGGTGAAAAACTGTTTTTT. Protein: CASSLNSAGGEKLFF.

CDR3 loop: CASSEKGARGNTIYF. CDR3 in DNA: TGTGCCAGCAGCGAGAAGGGGGCGCGTGGAAACACCATATATTTT. The chain links TRBV4-2 to TRBJ1-3; 7 nucleotides align to TRBD1. The germline V gene encodes CDR1 LGHNA and CDR2 YNFKEQ. The J segment lost 3 bases and the V segment lost 5 bases, leaving 7 bases of the junction unmatched. The length of the CDR3 is 15 residues.

This clone came up a few times. The chain recombines TRBV7-2 with TRBJ1-1; D not resolved. V dropped 1 base and J dropped 0 bases, with 6 bases sitting between them. CDR1 is SGHTA, CDR2 FQGNSA, per germline. The CDR3 spans 14 residues. The CDR3 nucleotides are TGTGCCAGCAGCTTAGGCGGAATGAACACTGAAGCTTTCTTT. Translation gives CASSLGGMNTEAFF.

The chain couples TRBV5-5 to TRBJ1-6, with D tentatively TRBD1 (6 bases). V lost 0 bases and J lost 7, with 11 bases in between. The CDR3 is 15 amino acids. Germline V gives CDR1 SGHKS, CDR2 YYEKEE (reference sequence). Here the CDR3 reads CASSLEGQGNSPLHF. CDR3 nucleotides: TGTGCCAGCAGCTTGGAGGGACAAGGAAATTCACCCCTCCACTTT.

The chain uses TRBV10-3 and TRBJ1-3, with a possible D match to TRBD1 (6 bases). Trimming took 6 bases from V and 2 from J, leaving 17 bases between them. The CDR3 totals 16 residues. CDR1 and CDR2 from the germline V gene are ENHRY and SYGVKD. The CDR3 coding sequence is TGTGCCATCAGGGGACACCGGGGAGAGACTGGAAACACCATATATTTT. Translated: CAIRGHRGETGNTIYF.

The chain carries TRBV7-2 and TRBJ1-2, with 9 bases lining up with TRBD1. There are 15 residues in the CDR3. V lost 1 base, J lost 7 bases, and 7 bases stayed unmatched. CDR1 is SGHTA, CDR2 FQGNSA, per germline. The CDR3 sequence: CASSLGGTGYSGYTF. CDR3 DNA sequence: TGTGCCAGCAGCTTAGGGGGGACAGGGTACTCTGGCTACACCTTC. Full variable domain (missing parts from reference TRBV7-2 and TRBJ1-2): GAGVSQSPSNKVTEKGKDVELRCDPISGHTALYWYRQSLGQGLEFLIYFQGNSAPDKSGLPSDRFSAERTGGSVSTLTIQRTQQEDSAVYLCASSLGGTGYSGYTFGSGTRLTVV.

The V gene is TRBV5-5, the J gene TRBJ2-1, with TRBD2 identical over 10 bases. This CDR3 is 19 amino acids long. The germline gives CDR1 SGHKS, CDR2 YYEKEE (reference sequence). Unmatched junction bases numbered 13, after V lost 3 bases and J lost 1 base. Here the CDR3 reads CASSSPLAGGPASYNEQFF. DNA for the CDR3: TGTGCCAGCAGCTCACCTTTAGCGGGGGGCCCGGCTTCCTACAATGAGCAGTTCTTC.

V and J are TRBV9 and TRBJ1-3; D is possibly TRBD1 (6 bases). Germline assignment: CDR1 SGDLS and CDR2 YYNGEE. The CDR3 length is 15 residues. V lost 5 bases and J lost 0, with 12 bases in between. CDR3 nucleotide sequence: TGTGCCAGCAGTTCAAGGGGGTTCTCTGGAAACACCATATATTTT. Its translation: CASSSRGFSGNTIYF.

V is TRBV2 and J is TRBJ2-1, with TRBD1 identical over 9 bases. Germline values: CDR1 SNHLY, CDR2 FYNNEI. The ends lost 7 bases at V and 5 bases at J; junction bases unmatched: 6. The CDR3 is 14 amino acids. CDR3 bases: TGTGCCAGCATGTGGGACAGGGAGGACAATGAGCAGTTCTTC. Residues: CASMWDREDNEQFF.